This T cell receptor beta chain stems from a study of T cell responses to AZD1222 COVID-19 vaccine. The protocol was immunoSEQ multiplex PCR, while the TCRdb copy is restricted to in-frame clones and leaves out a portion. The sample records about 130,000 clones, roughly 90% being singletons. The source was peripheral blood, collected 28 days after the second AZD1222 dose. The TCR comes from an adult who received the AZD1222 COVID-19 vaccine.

The DNA of the CDR3 is TGTGCCAGCAGCTCGCCCTCCGGGACCCTCAATGAGCAGTTCTTC. It translates to CASSSPSGTLNEQFF. The rearrangement joins TRBV5-4 to TRBJ2-1, with D perhaps matching TRBD1 or TRBD2 (5 bases each). This CDR3 region has 15 residues. The V gene lost 3 bases and the J gene lost 6 bases, with 16 bases spanning the gap. CDR1 is SGHNT, CDR2 YYREEE, per germline (reference sequence).